This T cell receptor beta chain originates from a study of cytomegalovirus exposure and HLA in healthy donors. Study as a whole: The 95 to 150 validation repertoires used a platform that matched the one used for the roughly 700 first-cohort repertoires, as a later analysis reported. Whole-study findings and limits: Cytomegalovirus association was assigned to more than 150 TCR beta chains. Confirmation was obtained in vitro that a few CMV-associated chains are specific for CMV antigens.

To note about this clone: Its cognate antigen is unknown.

Libraries were prepared by immunoSEQ multiplex PCR; TCRdb keeps only in-frame clonotypes and omits some of them. The sample records tens of thousands of clones, about 97% being singletons. This CDR3 spans 12 amino acids. Germline-derived CDR1 and CDR2 are SQVTM and ANQGSEA. The germline V and J ends were trimmed by 4 bases and 1 base, with 4 bases remaining between them. This TCR came from a man between 25 and 39 years old in good health and CMV-seropositive. The V gene is TRBV29-1, the J gene TRBJ2-2; D gene uncertain. Sequencing input: PBMCs. This CDR3 reads CSVVLNTGELFF. The CDR3 nucleotides are TGCAGCGTTGTTCTGAACACCGGGGAGCTGTTTTTT.